The 13 T cell receptor beta chains below all came from one sample that was sequenced in a study of low-dose radiotherapy and immunotherapy resistance in tumors. TRAV and TRBV primers primed cDNA for both TCRalpha and TCRbeta. Amplification of TCRs used a constant-region primer and V-primer adapter for 20 PCR cycles. TCRdb itself ran the reads through MiXCR, one entry per CDR3 protein. The table lists thousands of distinct CDR3 sequences, approximately 57% of them singletons, with 9.5% to 15% in the top ten. The receptors here all came from a human donor with advanced metastatic prostate, ovarian, gallbladder or colorectal cancer (not recorded which). This table probably holds off-target reads from a library built for another chain.

This clonotype turned up a few times. The rearrangement links TRBV29-1 to TRBJ2-5; the D is unclear. The CDR3 is made up of 14 amino acids. CDR1 and CDR2 from the germline V gene are SQVTM and ANQGSEA. Trimming cost V 4 bases and J 0 bases, with 12 bases left between them. The CDR3 here is CSVGGSADQETQYF. CDR3 sequence (DNA): TGCAGCGTTGGGGGTTCGGCGGACCAAGAGACCCAGTACTTC.

The chain couples TRBV28 to TRBJ2-3; 8 bases fit TRBD2. This CDR3 region has 14 residues. Germline CDR1 is MDHEN and CDR2 is SYDVKM. V lost 1 base to trimming and J lost 6 bases; unmatched junction nucleotides: 3. In nucleotides, the CDR3 is TGTGCCAGCAGTTTATCCGGGAGGGCCGATACGCAGTATTTT. Translated, it gives CASSLSGRADTQYF.

This chain joins TRBV29-1 and TRBJ2-5; TRBD1 might be the D (7 bases). The germline V gene has CDR1 SQVTM and CDR2 ANQGSEA. The CDR3 spans 12 residues. Trimming removed 1 base from V and 7 bases from J, with 10 bases in between. The CDR3 here is CSVEGQGGTQYF. Written as DNA, the CDR3 is TGCAGCGTTGAAGGGCAGGGGGGGACCCAGTACTTC.

V usage is TRBV7-9 and J usage is TRBJ2-2, with D tentatively TRBD1 (6 bases). Deletions cut 1 base from V and 7 bases from J, with 10 bases between. Germline values: CDR1 SEHNR, CDR2 FQNEAQ (reference sequence). The CDR3 runs to 14 residues. The CDR3 region is CASSLVQGSGELFF. The CDR3 nucleotides are TGTGCCAGCAGCTTAGTACAGGGCAGCGGGGAGCTGTTTTTT.

The V gene is TRBV9, the J gene TRBJ1-1, with D unclear. The CDR3 covers 13 residues. V was trimmed by 7 bases and J by 2 bases, leaving 12 bases between them. The V gene's germline CDR1 is SGDLS and CDR2 YYNGEE. The CDR3 DNA is TGTGCCAGCCAGCGAGAGATTAACACTGAAGCTTTCTTT. Amino acid sequence: CASQREINTEAFF.

This clonotype was observed a handful of times. The CDR3 DNA sequence: TGTGCCAGCAGCGCGCGGCTACAGGTCAATGAGCAGTTCTTC. This gives the protein CASSARLQVNEQFF. The chain uses TRBV11-2 and TRBJ2-1; TRBD1 might be the D (5 bases). The V gene lost 5 bases and the J gene lost 6 bases, with 14 bases spanning the gap. The CDR3 sequence is 14 residues long. In germline, CDR1 is SGHAT, CDR2 FQNNGV.

V usage is TRBV5-4 and J usage is TRBJ2-7, with D uncertain. This CDR3 region has 14 residues. With 0 bases removed from V and 2 bases from J, the gap between germline ends came to 9 bases. Germline V gene data show CDR1 as SGHNT and CDR2 as YYREEE (reference sequence). In nucleotides, the CDR3 is TGTGCCAGCAGCTTGGAAGGTCCTACCTACGAGCAGTACTTC. This codes for CASSLEGPTYEQYF.

This clonotype was seen only a few times. CDR3 region: CASGLPGFGNTIYF. In DNA, the CDR3 is TGTGCTAGTGGTTTGCCTGGATTTGGAAACACCATATATTTT. The chain carries TRBV12-5 and TRBJ1-3, with unresolved D. This CDR3 contains 14 residues. Germline V CDR1 and CDR2: LGHNT, FRNRAP. Deletions cut 2 bases from V and 3 bases from J, with 8 bases between. The full variable domain, completed using reference TRBV12-5 and TRBJ1-3, is DARVTQTPRHKVTEMGQEVTMRCQPILGHNTVFWYRQTMMQGLELLAYFRNRAPLDDSGMPKDRFSAEMPDATLATLKIQPSEPRDSAVYFCASGLPGFGNTIYFGEGSWLTVV.

The J gene is TRBJ1-5, the V gene TRBV19; D uncertain. The CDR3 loop spans 14 amino acids. CDR1 is LNHDA, CDR2 SQIVND, per germline (reference sequence). The V gene lost 6 bases and the J gene lost 0 bases, with 9 bases spanning the gap. The DNA of the CDR3 is TGTGCCAGTAGGTACGGGAGTAGCAATCAGCCCCAGCATTTT. This encodes CASRYGSSNQPQHF.

The V call is TRBV9, the J call TRBJ2-3, with 9 bases fitting TRBD1. V was clipped by 4 bases and J by 6 bases; unmatched bases: 9. Germline CDR1 and CDR2: SGDLS and YYNGEE. The CDR3 has 15 amino acids. The CDR3 DNA follows: TGTGCCAGCAGCCGTGGGGGACAGGGCCGGGATACGCAGTATTTT. Residues: CASSRGGQGRDTQYF. The variable domain in full, completed from reference TRBV9 and TRBJ2-3, reads DSGVTQTPKHLITATGQRVTLRCSPRSGDLSVYWYQQSLDQGLQFLIQYYNGEERAKGNILERFSAQQFPDLHSELNLSSLELGDSALYFCASSRGGQGRDTQYFGPGTRLTVL.

The rearrangement links TRBV12-3 or TRBV12-4 to TRBJ2-2; 10 bases match TRBD2. The CDR3 is 13 residues long. The CDR3 spells CLTSGDNTGELFF. CDR3 sequence (DNA): TGTCTCACTAGCGGGGATAACACCGGGGAGCTGTTTTTT.

This clonotype was seen a few times. The gene calls are TRBV14 and TRBJ2-7, with 11 bases that match TRBD2. Trimming at V came to 4 bases and at J to 2 bases, leaving 31 bases not matched to a gene. The CDR3 contains 24 residues. Germline V CDR1 and CDR2: SGHDN, FVKESK. The CDR3 spells CASSPRKEGRDRLAGPWAAYEQYF. CDR3 DNA sequence: TGTGCCAGCAGCCCAAGGAAAGAGGGCAGGGATAGACTAGCGGGACCGTGGGCCGCCTACGAGCAGTACTTC.

A word on this clonotype: The junction shows a germline mismatch at one end, possibly a read error. The chain has TRBV28 and TRBJ2-3; TRBD1 is a possible D gene (5 bases). The CDR3 runs to 15 residues. Germline V gene data show CDR1 as MDHEN and CDR2 as SYDVKM. The CDR3: CASSPPQGNTDTQYF. CDR3 nucleotide sequence: TGTGCCAGCAGTCCCCCGCAGGGCAATACAGATACGCAGTATTTC.